Listed below are T cell receptor beta chains from one sample, sequenced in a study of cytomegalovirus exposure and HLA in healthy donors. Using immunoSEQ multiplex PCR, the repertoire was profiled, and TCRdb retains in-frame clones only, with some absent. Its table records approximately 58,000 clones. The sequenced material came from PBMCs. The receptors derive from a woman aged 45 to 65 in good health and CMV-seropositive. The CDR3 runs from the conserved cysteine through the conserved F or W. A D gene is named only where the DNA matches it firmly.

15,TRBV5-1,TRBD2,TRBJ2-3,CASSSSGGGTDTQYF,TGCGCCAGCAGTTCCAGCGGGGGGGGGACAGATACGCAGTATTTT
14,TRBV27,.,TRBJ1-2,CASSPRQSNYGYTF,TGTGCCAGCAGTCCCAGACAGAGCAACTATGGCTACACCTTC
15,TRBV28,.,TRBJ1-5,CASSLLLARDQPQHF,TGTGCCAGCAGTTTATTGTTGGCCCGGGATCAGCCCCAGCATTTT
16,TRBV5-4,.,TRBJ1-4,CASRPGGLATNEKLFF,TGTGCCAGCAGACCGGGGGGATTAGCAACTAATGAAAAACTGTTTTTT
18,TRBV4-3,TRBD2,TRBJ2-1,CASSQEFGGLVSYNEQFF,TGCGCCAGCAGCCAAGAATTCGGGGGGTTGGTATCCTACAATGAGCAGTTCTTC
12,TRBV19,.,TRBJ2-7,CASRDTAYEQYF,TGTGCCAGCCGGGACACAGCCTACGAGCAGTACTTC
17,TRBV7-8,TRBD1,TRBJ2-1,CASSLVGQGAYYNEQFF,TGTGCCAGCAGCTTAGTGGGACAGGGGGCTTACTACAATGAGCAGTTCTTC
15,TRBV6-5,.,TRBJ2-5,CASSYSRLGGETQYF,TGTGCCAGCAGTTACTCGAGGCTGGGGGGAGAGACCCAGTACTTC
11,TRBV28,.,TRBJ1-1,CATREPFEAFF,TGTGCCACCCGCGAGCCCTTTGAAGCTTTCTTT
15,TRBV7-2,TRBD2,TRBJ2-5,CASSHGGAGEETQYF,TGTGCCAGCAGCCACGGTGGGGCGGGGGAAGAGACCCAGTACTTC
16,TRBV28,.,TRBJ1-6,CASSLGGGAYNSPLHF,TGTGCCAGCAGCCTCGGGGGTGGCGCCTATAATTCACCCCTCCACTTT
15,TRBV28,TRBD1,TRBJ1-5,CASIGAFQGDQPQHF,TGTGCCAGCATCGGAGCTTTTCAGGGGGATCAGCCCCAGCATTTT
15,TRBV6-6,.,TRBJ1-1,CASSYSGQQNTEAFF,TGTGCCAGCAGTTACTCTGGACAGCAGAACACTGAAGCTTTCTTT
13,TRBV5-5,.,TRBJ1-2,CASSLTSNYGYTF,TGTGCCAGCAGCTTAACATCTAACTATGGCTACACCTTC
15,TRBV30,.,TRBJ2-6,CAWSVGGAGANVLTF,TGTGCCTGGAGTGTAGGGGGGGCTGGGGCCAACGTCCTGACTTTC
14,TRBV28,.,TRBJ2-7,CASNQGDRSYEQYF,TGTGCCAGCAACCAGGGCGACCGCTCCTACGAGCAGTACTTC
15,TRBV25-1,.,TRBJ1-3,CASSRGVGSGNTIYF,TGTGCCAGCAGTCGGGGAGTAGGCTCTGGAAACACCATATATTTT
16,TRBV14,TRBD2,TRBJ2-3,CASSQASSGSADTQYF,TGTGCCAGCAGCCAAGCGTCTAGCGGGAGTGCAGATACGCAGTATTTT
12,TRBV5-1,.,TRBJ2-5,CASSGSEETQYF,TGCGCCAGCAGTGGCTCTGAAGAGACCCAGTACTTC
18,TRBV21-1,.,TRBJ2-3,CASSKAPTANPSTDTQYF,TGTGCCAGCAGCAAAGCTCCGACAGCCAACCCTAGCACAGATACGCAGTATTTT
15,TRBV5-6,TRBD1,TRBJ1-2,CASSLVDREENGYTF,TGTGCCAGCAGCTTGGTGGACAGGGAGGAGAATGGCTACACCTTC
15,TRBV4-1,.,TRBJ1-1,CASSQERAGNTKAFF,TGCGCCAGCAGCCAAGAGAGGGCGGGGAACACTAAAGCTTTCTTT
15,TRBV5-1,.,TRBJ2-1,CASSSSGRFYNEQFF,TGCGCCAGCAGCTCCAGCGGACGGTTTTACAATGAGCAGTTCTTC
15,TRBV5-1,.,TRBJ2-3,CASSLVAGTVDTQYF,TGCGCCAGCAGCTTGGTAGCCGGAACCGTCGATACGCAGTATTTT
15,TRBV4-1,TRBD1,TRBJ2-7,CASSKAPGQGYEQYF,TGCGCCAGCAGCAAAGCACCGGGACAGGGCTACGAGCAGTACTTC
15,TRBV15,TRBD1,TRBJ1-2,CATSTPGQVLGGYTF,TGTGCCACCAGCACCCCGGGACAGGTCCTTGGTGGCTACACCTTC
14,TRBV30,.,TRBJ1-1,CACTHPLGNTEAFF,TGTGCCTGTACCCACCCCCTCGGGAACACTGAAGCTTTCTTT
16,TRBV9,TRBD2,TRBJ2-2,CASSPGTKSNTGELFF,TGTGCCAGCAGCCCTGGGACTAAGTCGAACACCGGGGAGCTGTTTTTT
14,TRBV30,.,TRBJ2-7,CAWTPLATTYEQYF,TGTGCCTGGACCCCGTTGGCCACAACCTACGAGCAGTACTTC
12,TRBV28,TRBD1,TRBJ2-7,CASSWDRDEQYF,TGTGCCAGCAGTTGGGACAGGGACGAGCAGTACTTC
15,TRBV7-2,.,TRBJ1-1,CASSLALSSNTEAFF,TGTGCCAGCAGCTTAGCTCTGTCCTCGAACACTGAAGCTTTCTTT
18,TRBV12-2,.,TRBJ2-7,CASREWGGGCNRIYEQYF,TGTGCAAGTCGCGAATGGGGGGGCGGGTGCAACAGGATCTACGAGCAGTACTTC
18,TRBV13,.,TRBJ1-1,CAHSQGGGWFPQNTEAFF,TGTGCCCACAGCCAGGGAGGAGGATGGTTCCCTCAGAACACTGAAGCTTTCTTT
15,TRBV7-2,TRBD1,TRBJ1-5,CASSLRSGGPQPQHF,TGTGCCAGCAGCTTGCGCTCAGGGGGTCCTCAGCCCCAGCATTTT
13,TRBV19,.,TRBJ2-1,CASSGADYNEQFF,TGTGCCAGTAGTGGGGCGGACTACAATGAGCAGTTCTTC
15,TRBV2,TRBD2,TRBJ2-4,CASSVSPGGLNIQYF,TGTGCCAGCAGTGTATCCCCCGGGGGGTTAAACATTCAGTACTTC
17,TRBV19,TRBD1,TRBJ2-1,CASSKGQGLFPYNEQFF,TGTGCCAGTAGTAAGGGACAGGGGCTTTTTCCCTACAATGAGCAGTTCTTC
13,TRBV7-2,TRBD1,TRBJ2-5,CASSGTGHGTQYF,TGTGCCAGCAGCGGGACAGGTCACGGAACCCAGTACTTC
15,TRBV4-1,TRBD2,TRBJ2-1,CASSQETSSGFEQFF,TGCGCCAGCAGCCAGGAGACGTCTAGCGGGTTTGAGCAGTTCTTC
15,TRBV19,TRBD2,TRBJ2-1,CASSIASGSNNEQFF,TGTGCCAGTAGTATCGCCAGCGGGAGTAACAATGAGCAGTTCTTC
12,TRBV6-5,.,TRBJ2-1,CASRRDSYEQFF,TGTGCCAGCAGGAGGGACTCTTATGAGCAGTTCTTC
15,TRBV28,TRBD1,TRBJ1-5,CASSHPGTGNQPQHF,TGTGCCAGCAGTCACCCAGGGACAGGGAATCAGCCCCAGCATTTT
16,TRBV14,.,TRBJ2-2,CASSLSTGISTGELFF,TGTGCCAGCAGCCTAAGTACAGGGATCTCCACCGGGGAGCTGTTTTTT
14,TRBV4-3,TRBD1,TRBJ1-1,CASSHRQGDTEAFF,TGCGCCAGCAGCCACCGACAGGGGGACACTGAAGCTTTCTTT
13,TRBV2,.,TRBJ2-1,CASAPDYHNEQFF,TGTGCCAGCGCCCCGGACTACCACAATGAGCAGTTCTTC
15,TRBV18,TRBD1,TRBJ2-2,CASSRGPANTGELFF,TGTGCCAGCTCAAGGGGGCCGGCGAACACCGGGGAGCTGTTTTTT
18,TRBV28,TRBD2,TRBJ2-4,CASLGGTSGSLAKNIQYF,TGTGCCAGTCTAGGGGGGACTAGCGGGTCTTTAGCCAAAAACATTCAGTACTTC
14,TRBV5-4,.,TRBJ1-1,CASSLMGALSEAFF,TGTGCCAGCAGCTTGATGGGCGCGCTTTCTGAAGCTTTCTTT
14,TRBV4-3,.,TRBJ1-2,CASSQGGGAYGYTF,TGCGCCAGCAGCCAAGGAGGGGGAGCCTACGGCTACACCTTC
15,TRBV19,.,TRBJ2-7,CASSIRGDGTYEQYF,TGTGCCAGTAGTATACGGGGTGACGGAACCTACGAGCAGTACTTC
12,TRBV30,.,TRBJ2-1,CAWSRQYNEQFF,TGTGCCTGGAGTCGACAGTACAATGAGCAGTTCTTC
14,TRBV5-6,.,TRBJ1-1,CASSPGRRDTEAFF,TGTGCCAGCAGCCCCGGGCGGCGGGACACTGAAGCTTTCTTT
13,TRBV2,TRBD1,TRBJ1-2,CASILDRGGGYTF,TGTGCCAGCATTCTGGACAGGGGAGGGGGCTACACCTTC
15,TRBV13,.,TRBJ2-7,CASSFSVRSSYEQYF,TGTGCCAGCAGCTTTTCCGTTAGAAGCTCCTACGAGCAGTACTTC
19,TRBV14,TRBD2,TRBJ2-6,CASSPLGLAGGSGANVLTF,TGTGCCAGCAGCCCTCTGGGACTAGCGGGAGGTTCCGGGGCCAACGTCCTGACTTTC
18,TRBV7-6,TRBD1,TRBJ1-1,CASSYRQGARVTVTEAFF,TGTGCCAGCAGCTACCGACAGGGCGCTCGAGTAACGGTCACTGAAGCTTTCTTT